Below are 21 T cell receptor beta chains sequenced from a single sample in a study of T-cell memory formation after mild COVID-19. TCRdb called the 5' RACE reads again in MiXCR, with one record for every CDR3 protein. This sample carries around 310,000 distinct CDR3 sequences, 15% to 20% of them seen once, and the ten largest clones take around 22%. Source material: PBMCs or a T cell subset sorted from them (not recorded which). The receptors were gathered from a man aged 18 to 30 who had mild COVID-19 (a few samples of this study predate the infection). Cell type and time point are not known.

The CDR3 sequence: CASSQDWIDYNEQFF. CDR3 in DNA: TGCGCCAGCAGCCAAGATTGGATAGACTACAATGAGCAGTTCTTC. The genes are TRBV4-3 and TRBJ2-1; D call uncertain. The ends were cut back, 0 bases at V and 3 bases at J, with 9 bases in the middle. This CDR3 is built from 15 residues. Germline CDR1 reads LGHNA; CDR2 reads YSLEER.

This clonotype was seen at least ten times. J is TRBJ2-4 and V is TRBV7-3; TRBD1 is a possible D gene (7 bases). The ends were cut back, 4 bases at V and 5 bases at J, with 15 bases in the middle. Per germline, CDR1 SGHTA and CDR2 FQGTGA. The CDR3 consists of 15 residues. CDR3 sequence reads: CASSYRGDRQNIQYF. CDR3 DNA sequence: TGTGCCAGCAGCTACCGCGGGGACAGACAAAACATTCAGTACTTC.

The chain joins TRBV6-1 to TRBJ1-1, with 8 bases lining up with TRBD1. The trim removed 6 bases at V and 2 bases at J, leaving 5 bases unmatched. From germline, CDR1 is MNHNS and CDR2 SASEGT. The CDR3 is 14 amino acids. The CDR3 is CASRRTGPNTEAFF. The DNA for the CDR3 is TGTGCCAGCAGGAGGACAGGGCCTAACACTGAAGCTTTCTTT.

This chain joins TRBV20-1 and TRBJ2-3; D not certain. The CDR3 is 15 residues long. The V gene's germline CDR1 is DFQATT and CDR2 SNEGSKA (reference sequence). The V gene lost 5 bases and the J gene lost 2 bases, with 17 bases spanning the gap. The CDR3 region is CSAPRRAANTDTQYF. CDR3 nucleotide sequence: TGCAGTGCTCCCCGTCGGGCCGCCAACACAGATACGCAGTATTTT.

The chain uses TRBV4-1 and TRBJ2-3; TRBD2 agrees at 9 bases. Per the germline V gene, CDR1 is MGHRA and CDR2 is YSYEKL. CDR3 length: 15 amino acids. Losses at the gene ends were 1 base for V and 6 bases for J; bases not matched to a gene: 5. The CDR3 DNA reads as TGCGCCAGCAGCCAAGCCGGACTAGCGTCCGATACGCAGTATTTT. Its translation: CASSQAGLASDTQYF.

This clonotype was seen only a few times. V is TRBV4-2 and J is TRBJ1-4, with 9 nucleotides matching TRBD1. V was pared by 4 bases and J by 8 bases, with 5 bases of the junction left unmatched. This CDR3 has 14 amino acids. The germline V gene has CDR1 LGHNA and CDR2 YNFKEQ. The CDR3 reads CASSPRTGEEKLFF. Here the CDR3 DNA reads TGTGCCAGCAGCCCGCGGACAGGGGAGGAAAAACTGTTTTTT.

In this sample, this clonotype turned up a few times. The chain links TRBV28 to TRBJ2-4, with D uncertain. CDR3 length equals 13 residues. V lost 4 bases to trimming and J lost 8 bases, with 12 bases between them. The germline V gene encodes CDR1 MDHEN and CDR2 SYDVKM. The chain's CDR3 is CASSSHSADIQYF. The CDR3 DNA reads TGTGCCAGCAGTTCCCACAGCGCGGACATTCAGTACTTC.

This clonotype was seen repeatedly, ten times or more. This chain uses TRBV12-3 or TRBV12-4 with TRBJ2-7, with a tentative D call TRBD2 (5 bases). CDR3 size: 14 residues. Deletions cut 0 bases from V and 6 bases from J, with 12 bases between. Written as DNA, the CDR3 is TGTGCCAGCAGTTTAGCGGGAGCGGCGGGCGAGCAGTACTTC. It is translated as CASSLAGAAGEQYF.

In its sample, this clonotype was seen a few times. The genes are TRBV4-3 and TRBJ2-3, with TRBD1 matching 9 bases. Trimming at V came to 2 bases and at J to 1 base, leaving 1 base not matched to a gene. The CDR3 is made up of 15 amino acids. Germline values: CDR1 LGHNA, CDR2 YSLEER. CDR3 DNA sequence: TGCGCCAGCAGCCAACGGGACAGGGGCACAGATACGCAGTATTTT. It codes for CASSQRDRGTDTQYF.

The chain links TRBV12-3 or TRBV12-4 to TRBJ2-7; TRBD2 is a possible D gene (7 bases). The CDR3 has 14 amino acids. Trimming removed 6 bases from V and 4 bases from J, with 16 bases in between. The CDR3 protein is CASSLLGGRYEQYF. The CDR3 DNA reads as TGTGCCAGCAGCCTATTGGGGGGGCGGTACGAGCAGTACTTC.

This clonotype occurred a few times. The V gene is TRBV11-2, the J gene TRBJ2-6; D unresolved. V lost 0 bases to trimming and J lost 4 bases, with 4 bases between them. The CDR3 has 14 residues. CDR1 and CDR2 from the germline V gene are SGHAT and FQNNGV. In DNA form, the CDR3 reads TGTGCCAGCAGCTTAGATCCCGGGGCCAACGTCCTGACTTTC. The encoded protein is CASSLDPGANVLTF.

This clonotype appeared many times. This chain joins TRBV20-1 and TRBJ2-4; maybe TRBD1 (6 bases). This CDR3 comprises 16 residues. Looked up from germline, CDR1 is DFQATT and CDR2 is SNEGSKA (reference sequence). V shed 0 bases and J shed 0 bases, with 12 bases lying between them. The CDR3 is CSARDLGALAKNIQYF. In nucleotides, the CDR3 is TGCAGTGCTAGAGATTTGGGGGCCCTAGCCAAAAACATTCAGTACTTC.

The chain combines TRBV4-3 with TRBJ2-3, with D possibly matching TRBD2 (5 bases). The CDR3 covers 16 residues. CDR1 is LGHNA, CDR2 YSLEER, per germline. V gave up 1 base and J gave up 6 bases, with 17 bases separating them. In DNA, the CDR3 is TGCGCCAGCAGCCAAGGCACCAGAGGGTGGAGTGATACGCAGTATTTT. The encoded protein is CASSQGTRGWSDTQYF.

This clonotype has more than one count but fewer than ten. V usage is TRBV5-1 and J usage is TRBJ1-1, with D tentatively TRBD1 (5 bases). CDR3 size: 14 residues. Trimming stripped 4 bases from V and 6 bases from J, with 16 bases between. Germline V gene data show CDR1 as SGHRS and CDR2 as YFSETQ. The CDR3 loop is CASSTRERGPEAFF. In DNA, the CDR3 is TGCGCCAGCAGCACCCGGGAGAGGGGACCTGAAGCTTTCTTT.

The chain couples TRBV6-6 to TRBJ2-2, with TRBD1 as a possible D gene (5 bases). The CDR3 loop spans 17 amino acids. The V gene lost 0 bases and the J gene lost 6 bases, with 17 bases spanning the gap. The germline gives CDR1 MNHNY, CDR2 SVGAGI (reference sequence). The CDR3 sequence is CASSYSMGSGFAGELFF. The CDR3 DNA sequence: TGTGCCAGCAGTTACTCGATGGGTTCAGGGTTCGCCGGGGAGCTGTTTTTT.

This clonotype was found a few times. The V and J genes are TRBV7-6 and TRBJ2-5, with a tentative D call TRBD1 (5 bases). The CDR3 is made up of 14 amino acids. CDR1 is SGHVS and CDR2 is FNYEAQ in the germline V gene. V was cut by 7 bases and J by 2 bases, with 14 bases left in between. CDR3 nucleotide sequence: TGTGCCAGCACCCCGTGGGCAGGGCAAGAGACCCAGTACTTC. Its protein product is CASTPWAGQETQYF. Drawing the rest from reference TRBV7-6 and TRBJ2-5, the complete variable domain is GAGVSQSPRYKVTKRGQDVALRCDPISGHVSLYWYRQALGQGPEFLTYFNYEAQQDKSGLPNDRFSAERPEGSISTLTIQRTEQRDSAMYRCASTPWAGQETQYFGPGTRLLVL.

V and J are TRBV20-1 and TRBJ1-6; D not certain. Trimming shortened V by 0 bases and J by 7 bases, and 10 bases separated the two germline ends. The CDR3 covers 14 residues. Germline CDR1 reads DFQATT; CDR2 reads SNEGSKA (reference sequence). In DNA, the CDR3 is TGCAGTGCTAGAGATTCCCCAGGAAATTCACCCCTCCACTTT. It translates to CSARDSPGNSPLHF.

In this sample, this clonotype turned up a few times. The rearrangement links TRBV10-3 to TRBJ2-5; TRBD1 might be the D (6 bases). Per the germline V gene, CDR1 is ENHRY and CDR2 is SYGVKD. The CDR3 is 14 amino acids. The V gene lost 10 bases and the J gene lost 3 bases, with 18 bases spanning the gap. The DNA of the CDR3 is TGTGCCACCCAAGCAACAGGGTCGGAAGAGACCCAGTACTTC. Amino acid sequence: CATQATGSEETQYF.

The J gene is TRBJ2-1, the V gene TRBV12-3 or TRBV12-4, with D maybe TRBD1 (5 bases). This CDR3 has 14 residues. V lost 1 base and J 6 bases, leaving 10 bases between the germline ends. The CDR3 region has the DNA TGTGCCAGCAGTTTAGGGGGCCCCGCCAATGAGCAGTTCTTC. This sequence encodes CASSLGGPANEQFF.

The rearrangement links TRBV4-2 to TRBJ1-2, with 9 bases aligning to TRBD1. Germline V CDR1 and CDR2: LGHNA, YNFKEQ. Trimming took 4 bases from V and 4 from J; bases not matched to a gene: 7. There are 15 residues in the CDR3. This CDR3 is CASSPDPGQGYGYTF. The CDR3 nucleotides are TGTGCCAGCAGCCCCGACCCGGGACAGGGCTATGGCTACACCTTC.

In its sample, this clonotype was seen a few times. The chain has TRBV18 and TRBJ1-2; no reliable D call. Germline V gene data show CDR1 as KGHSH and CDR2 as LQKENI. Trimming took off 3 bases at V and 8 bases at J, with 13 bases between the two ends. The CDR3 consists of 13 residues. The CDR3 coding sequence is TGTGCCAGCTCACCTATCGGAGATCACGGCTACACCTTC. Its translation: CASSPIGDHGYTF. Complete variable domain (other parts from reference TRBV18 and TRBJ1-2): NAGVMQNPRHLVRRRGQEARLRCSPMKGHSHVYWYRQLPEEGLKFMVYLQKENIIDESGMPKERFSAEFPKEGPSILRIQQVVRGDSAAYFCASSPIGDHGYTFGSGTRLTVV.